This TCR beta chain was recorded in a study of OX40 agonist ivuxolimab in advanced cancers. Looking at the study overall: Head and neck, renal cell, melanoma or hepatocellular carcinoma were the cancers that dose-escalation patients had. Age averaged around 60 years (range about 20 to 80), and about 86% were male. It was permissible to have had prior anti-PD-1, anti-PD-L1 or anti-CTLA-4 therapy, and around 40% had some.

Only in-frame clones appear in the TCRdb table, and some are missing; sequencing was by immunoSEQ multiplex PCR. Of roughly 87,000 clones listed, about 90% are singletons. This clone was observed a single time. Its target is not known. Overall study findings and caveats: At 0.1 to 3.0 mg/kg, CD4+ and CD8+ blood T cells expanded clonally by week 6.

The receptor comes from an adult with an advanced solid tumor such as melanoma, head and neck, liver or kidney cancer. The specimen was CD4+ or CD8+ T cells sorted from blood, collected in a trial of the OX40 agonist ivuxolimab.

The CDR3 nucleotides are TGTGCCAGCAGCTTATTTCCCCTGGACAGTACCTACAATGAGCAGTTCTTC. Translated: CASSLFPLDSTYNEQFF. The rearrangement uses TRBV7-6 and TRBJ2-1, with D possibly matching TRBD1 (6 bases). Looked up from germline, CDR1 is SGHVS and CDR2 is FNYEAQ. The CDR3 contains 17 residues. V dropped 2 bases and J dropped 2 bases, with 16 bases sitting between them.